This TCR beta chain was sequenced for a study of T-cell reconstitution after alpha-beta-depleted transplantation in children. In its sample, this clonotype was seen many times. Germline V gene lookup returns CDR1 MGHDK and CDR2 SYGVNS. The CDR3 sequence is 17 residues long. The junction had 14 bases not matched to a gene; V was cut back by 3 bases and J by 6 bases. Preparation of the TCRbeta library used unique molecular identifiers. Using its own MiXCR run on the PCR reads, TCRdb lists one record per CDR3 protein. Found here are about 90,000 distinct CDR3 sequences, 8% to 9% of them singletons; the top ten hold more than 6.5%.

The chain joins TRBV25-1 to TRBJ2-5; 9 bases agree with TRBD2. This specimen was PBMCs from the stem cell graft donor, taken from the stem cell graft. The receptor's source is a human donor who donated a stem cell graft to a child with congenital amegakaryocytic thrombocytopenia. The CDR3: CASSDPSAGGAGKTQYF. Here the CDR3 DNA reads TGTGCCAGCAGTGACCCCTCGGCGGGAGGGGCCGGGAAGACCCAGTACTTC.